This T cell receptor beta chain was recovered during a study of T cell responses to AZD1222 COVID-19 vaccine. TCRdb's table, derived via immunoSEQ multiplex PCR, lists solely in-frame clones and lacks some. The sample has 75,000 to 90,000 clones; approximately 85% are singletons. The study, taken as a whole, reports: Possibly, clonal diversity was underestimated; donors were largely white British and included more females.

As to this clone: What it recognizes is unknown.

The germline V and J ends were trimmed by 4 bases and 0 bases, with 10 bases remaining between them. Per the germline V gene, CDR1 is SGHNT and CDR2 is YYREEE (reference sequence). This CDR3 has 15 amino acids. This TCR derives from an adult who received the AZD1222 COVID-19 vaccine. The rearrangement joins TRBV5-4 to TRBJ1-4; a possible D gene is TRBD1 (5 bases). The sample consisted of peripheral blood, taken 28 days after the second AZD1222 dose. The CDR3 sequence: CASSLDSATNEKLFF. As DNA, the CDR3 is TGTGCCAGCAGCCTAGACAGTGCAACTAATGAAAAACTGTTTTTT.